Listed below are T cell receptor beta chains from one sample, sequenced in a study of T cell changes during pregnancy in multiple sclerosis. TCRdb's table, derived via immunoSEQ multiplex PCR, lists solely in-frame clones and lacks some. The data hold about 64,000 clones, with approximately 91% observed a single time. The sequences come from peripheral blood, collected in the second trimester of pregnancy. The receptors here all came from a female donor with multiple sclerosis, enrolled in a pregnancy study. Both conserved end residues are part of each CDR3. Each record gives: J gene, D gene, clone size, V gene, CDR3 protein, CDR3 DNA. A D gene is named only where the DNA matches it firmly. A row's size may be missing; if present it is once, few, many or a size class.

TRBJ1-6 | - | - | TRBV6-6 | CASSPQAIDSPLHF | TGTGCCAGCAGCCCCCAGGCCATCGATTCACCCCTCCACTTT
TRBJ1-1 | - | - | TRBV2 | CASSVKEQGWFNTEAFF | TGTGCCAGCAGTGTTAAGGAACAGGGATGGTTTAACACTGAAGCTTTCTTT
TRBJ2-7 | - | once | TRBV11-2 | CASSLDPYEGQSSYEQYF | TGTGCCAGCAGCTTAGACCCCTACGAGGGCCAGAGCTCCTACGAGCAGTACTTC
TRBJ2-7 | - | - | TRBV9 | CASSVAIGPSYEQYF | TGTGCCAGCAGCGTAGCCATTGGGCCCTCCTACGAGCAGTACTTC
TRBJ2-1 | - | - | TRBV13 | CASSLDGYNEQFF | TGTGCCAGCAGCTTAGACGGCTACAATGAGCAGTTCTTC
TRBJ1-5 | - | - | TRBV2 | CASSDYRNQPQHF | TGTGCCAGCAGCGACTACCGCAATCAGCCCCAGCATTTT
TRBJ2-3 | TRBD2 | - | TRBV6-4 | CASSPSGGGTDTQYF | TGTGCCAGCAGTCCCAGCGGGGGTGGTACAGATACGCAGTATTTT
TRBJ1-1 | TRBD1 | - | TRBV4-3 | CASSRRGDTEAFF | TGCGCCAGCAGCCGCAGGGGGGACACTGAAGCTTTCTTT
TRBJ1-1 | - | - | TRBV27 | CASSRGRTSGLDTEAFF | TGTGCCAGCAGCCGCGGACGAACCTCGGGGTTGGACACTGAAGCTTTCTTT
TRBJ2-5 | TRBD1 | - | TRBV28 | CASSYYGTGDQETQYF | TGTGCCAGCAGTTACTACGGGACAGGGGATCAAGAGACCCAGTACTTC
TRBJ2-3 | - | - | TRBV6-1 | CASNRGRTDTQYF | TGTGCCAGCAATCGCGGCCGGACTGATACGCAGTATTTT
TRBJ1-3 | TRBD1 | once | TRBV4-1 | CASSQGTGAGNTIYF | TGCGCCAGCAGCCAAGGAACAGGGGCGGGAAACACCATATATTTT
TRBJ1-1 | - | few | TRBV5-1 | CASSLVNTGSPGGTEAFF | TGCGCCAGCAGCTTGGTAAACACCGGGTCCCCAGGAGGCACTGAAGCTTTCTTT
TRBJ2-5 | - | - | TRBV19 | CASSMRSAETQYF | TGTGCCAGTAGTATGCGGTCGGCAGAGACCCAGTACTTC